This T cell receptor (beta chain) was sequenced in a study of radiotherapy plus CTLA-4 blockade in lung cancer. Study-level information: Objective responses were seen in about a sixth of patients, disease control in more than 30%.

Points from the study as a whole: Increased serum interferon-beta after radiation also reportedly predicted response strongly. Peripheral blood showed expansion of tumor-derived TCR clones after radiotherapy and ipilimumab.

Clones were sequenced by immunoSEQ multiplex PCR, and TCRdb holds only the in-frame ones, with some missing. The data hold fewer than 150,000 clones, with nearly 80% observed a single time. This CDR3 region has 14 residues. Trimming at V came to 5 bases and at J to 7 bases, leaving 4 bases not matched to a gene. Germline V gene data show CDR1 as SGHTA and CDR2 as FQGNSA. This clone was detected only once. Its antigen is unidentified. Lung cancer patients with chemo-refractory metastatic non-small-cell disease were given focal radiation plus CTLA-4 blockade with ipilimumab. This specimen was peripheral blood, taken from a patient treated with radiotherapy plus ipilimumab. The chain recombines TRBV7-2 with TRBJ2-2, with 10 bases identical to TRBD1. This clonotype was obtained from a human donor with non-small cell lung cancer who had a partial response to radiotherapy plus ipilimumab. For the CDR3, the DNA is TGTGCCAGCAGCCAGGGACAGGGGAACGGGGAGCTGTTTTTT. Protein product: CASSQGQGNGELFF.